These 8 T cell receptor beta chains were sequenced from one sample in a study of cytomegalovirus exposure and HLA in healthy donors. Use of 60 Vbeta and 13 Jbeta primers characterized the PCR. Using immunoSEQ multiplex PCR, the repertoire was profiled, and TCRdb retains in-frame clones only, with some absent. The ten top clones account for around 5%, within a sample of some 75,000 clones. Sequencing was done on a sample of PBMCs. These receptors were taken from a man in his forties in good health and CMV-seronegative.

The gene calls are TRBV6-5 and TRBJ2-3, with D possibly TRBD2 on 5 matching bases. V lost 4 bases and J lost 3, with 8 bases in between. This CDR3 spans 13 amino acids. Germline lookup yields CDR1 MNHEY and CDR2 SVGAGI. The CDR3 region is CASSSRRTDTQYF. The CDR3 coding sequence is TGTGCCAGCAGTTCCCGGAGGACAGATACGCAGTATTTT.

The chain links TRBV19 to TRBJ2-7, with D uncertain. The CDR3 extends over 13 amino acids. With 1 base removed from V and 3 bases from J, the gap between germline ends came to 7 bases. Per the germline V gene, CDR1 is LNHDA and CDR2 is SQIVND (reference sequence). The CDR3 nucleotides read TGTGCCAGTAGTATAGGACATAACTACGAGCAGTACTTC. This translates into CASSIGHNYEQYF.

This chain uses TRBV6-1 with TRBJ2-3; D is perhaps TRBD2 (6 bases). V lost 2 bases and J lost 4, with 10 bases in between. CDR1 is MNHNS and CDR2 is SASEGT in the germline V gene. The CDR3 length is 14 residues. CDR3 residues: CASSEWSGADTQYF. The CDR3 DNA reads TGTGCCAGCAGTGAATGGTCGGGAGCAGATACGCAGTATTTT.

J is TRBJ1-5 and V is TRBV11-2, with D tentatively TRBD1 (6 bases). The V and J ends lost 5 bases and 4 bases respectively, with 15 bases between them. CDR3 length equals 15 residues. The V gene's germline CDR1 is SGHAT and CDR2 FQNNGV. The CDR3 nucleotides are TGTGCCAGCAGCGAATGGACAGAACATAATCAGCCCCAGCATTTT. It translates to CASSEWTEHNQPQHF.

The CDR3 DNA reads TGTGCCTGGAGTCGATCTAGGTACTATGGCTACACCTTC. It codes for CAWSRSRYYGYTF. V usage is TRBV30 and J usage is TRBJ1-2; D remains ambiguous. Trimming shortened V by 2 bases and J by 3 bases, and 10 bases separated the two germline ends. The CDR3 runs to 13 residues. Germline V CDR1 and CDR2: GTSNPN, SVGIG (reference sequence).

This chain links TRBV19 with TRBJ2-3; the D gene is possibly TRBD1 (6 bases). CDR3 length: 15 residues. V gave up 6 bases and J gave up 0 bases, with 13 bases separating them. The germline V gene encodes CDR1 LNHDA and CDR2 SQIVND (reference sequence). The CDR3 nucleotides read TGTGCCAGTAGACGATTCAGGGGCAGCACAGATACGCAGTATTTT. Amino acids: CASRRFRGSTDTQYF.

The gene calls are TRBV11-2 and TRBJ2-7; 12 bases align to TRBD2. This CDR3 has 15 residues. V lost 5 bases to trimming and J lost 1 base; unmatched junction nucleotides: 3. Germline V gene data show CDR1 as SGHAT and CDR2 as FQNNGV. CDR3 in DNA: TGTGCCAGCAGCCCTAGCGGGGGGGGATCCTACGAGCAGTACTTC. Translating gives CASSPSGGGSYEQYF.

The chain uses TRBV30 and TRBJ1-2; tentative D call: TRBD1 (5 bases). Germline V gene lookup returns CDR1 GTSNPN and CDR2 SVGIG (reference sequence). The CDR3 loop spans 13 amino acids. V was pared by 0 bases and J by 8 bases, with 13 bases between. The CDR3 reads CAWSVRQGSGYTF. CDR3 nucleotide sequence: TGTGCCTGGAGTGTACGGCAGGGTTCGGGCTACACCTTC.